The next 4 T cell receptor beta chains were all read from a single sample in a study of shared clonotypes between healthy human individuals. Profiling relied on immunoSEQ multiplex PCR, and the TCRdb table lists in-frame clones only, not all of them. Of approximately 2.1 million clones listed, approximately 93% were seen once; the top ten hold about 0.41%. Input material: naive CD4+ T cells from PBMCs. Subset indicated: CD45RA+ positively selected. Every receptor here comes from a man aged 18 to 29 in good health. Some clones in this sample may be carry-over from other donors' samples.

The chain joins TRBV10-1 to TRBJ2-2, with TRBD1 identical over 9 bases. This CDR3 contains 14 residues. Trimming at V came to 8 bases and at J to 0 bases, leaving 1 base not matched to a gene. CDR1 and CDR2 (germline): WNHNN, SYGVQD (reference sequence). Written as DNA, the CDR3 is TGCGCCAGCCGGGACAGGGCGAACACCGGGGAGCTGTTTTTT. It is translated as CASRDRANTGELFF.

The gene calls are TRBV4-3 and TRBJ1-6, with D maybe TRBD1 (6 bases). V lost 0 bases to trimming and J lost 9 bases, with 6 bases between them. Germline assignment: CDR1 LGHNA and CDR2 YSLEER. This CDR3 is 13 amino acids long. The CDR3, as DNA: TGCGCCAGCAGCCAAGACAGGGGTTCACCCCTCCACTTT. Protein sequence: CASSQDRGSPLHF.

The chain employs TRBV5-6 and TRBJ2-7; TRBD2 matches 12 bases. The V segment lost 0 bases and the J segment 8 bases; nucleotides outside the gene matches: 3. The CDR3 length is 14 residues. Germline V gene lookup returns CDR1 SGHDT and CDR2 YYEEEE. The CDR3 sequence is CASSLGTSGDKQYF. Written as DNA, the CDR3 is TGTGCCAGCAGCTTGGGGACTAGCGGGGACAAGCAGTACTTC. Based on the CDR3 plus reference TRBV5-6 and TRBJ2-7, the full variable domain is DAGVTQSPTHLIKTRGQQVTLRCSPKSGHDTVSWYQQALGQGPQFIFQYYEEEERQRGNFPDRFSGHQFPNYSSELNVNALLLGDSALYLCASSLGTSGDKQYFGPGTRLTVT.

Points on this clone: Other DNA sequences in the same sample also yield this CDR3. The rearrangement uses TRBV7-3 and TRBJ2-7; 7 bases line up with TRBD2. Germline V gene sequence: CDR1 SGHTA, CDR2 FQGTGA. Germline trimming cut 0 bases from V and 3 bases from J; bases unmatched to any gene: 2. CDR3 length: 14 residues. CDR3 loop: CASSLTGGDYEQYF. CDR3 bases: TGTGCCAGCAGCTTAACGGGAGGGGACTACGAGCAGTACTTC.